A single sample is the source of the 8 T cell receptor beta chains below, sequenced in a study of blood T cell repertoires in COVID-19. Assay: immunoSEQ multiplex PCR; the TCRdb copy retains only in-frame clones and omits some. The sample has fewer than 150,000 clones; about 82% are singletons. What was sequenced was peripheral blood. The source of these receptors is a man aged 50-59 years with acute or convalescent COVID-19.

This clone turned up a few times. This chain connects TRBV21-1 to TRBJ2-7; the table gives TRBD2 as D, unverified against the DNA. TRBV21-1 is deemed a pseudogene. The CDR3 totals 17 residues. CDR3 in DNA: TGTGCCAGCAGCAAAGCGCTTTGTAAGCGGGGGGTCTACGAGCAGTACTTC. The encoded protein is CASSKALCKRGVYEQYF.

V gene TRBV2 combines with J gene TRBJ2-3; 15 positions agree with TRBD2. Trimming took 6 bases from V and 4 from J; bases not matched to a gene: 8. This CDR3 has 17 residues. Germline values: CDR1 SNHLY, CDR2 FYNNEI. CDR3 region: CASRGGLAGGHSDTQYF. The CDR3 DNA reads as TGTGCCAGCAGGGGCGGACTAGCGGGGGGGCATTCAGATACGCAGTATTTT.

The chain is built from TRBV19 and TRBJ2-7, with 8 positions matching TRBD2. The CDR3 totals 17 residues. CDR1 LNHDA and CDR2 SQIVND come from the germline V gene (reference sequence). Trimming cost V 3 bases and J 3 bases; bases outside gene matches: 13. CDR3 in DNA: TGTGCCAGTAGTATGTCCCCCTTGAGCGGGGGTGGCTACGAGCAGTACTTC. Amino acid sequence: CASSMSPLSGGGYEQYF.

This chain uses TRBV24-1 with TRBJ2-5; D possibly corresponds to TRBD1 (5 bases). Trimming cost V 9 bases and J 1 base, with 11 bases left between them. This CDR3 spans 13 amino acids. Germline values: CDR1 KGHDR, CDR2 SFDVKD. The CDR3 region has the DNA TGTGCCACCGAAGGGGCGGTCCAAGAGACCCAGTACTTC. Encoded protein: CATEGAVQETQYF.

The genes are TRBV6-1 and TRBJ1-5; TRBD1 is a possible D gene (6 bases). Per germline, CDR1 MNHNS and CDR2 SASEGT. V was shortened by 4 bases and J by 3 bases, with 16 bases between the two germline ends. The CDR3 runs to 16 residues. This chain's CDR3 is CASSVATGTINQPQHF. CDR3 bases: TGTGCCAGCAGTGTAGCAACCGGGACAATCAATCAGCCCCAGCATTTT.

The rearrangement joins TRBV18 to TRBJ2-1, with unresolved D. The V end lost 1 base, the J end lost 1 base, and 11 bases lay between the germline ends. The CDR3 spans 16 residues. In germline, CDR1 is KGHSH, CDR2 LQKENI. CDR3 protein: CASSPRPGISYNEQFF. As DNA, the CDR3 is TGTGCCAGCTCACCACGGCCGGGTATATCCTACAATGAGCAGTTCTTC.

This rearrangement joins TRBV3-1 (or the pseudogene TRBV3-2) to TRBJ2-1, with TRBD2 matching over 9 bases. Germline V gene data show CDR1 as LGHDT and CDR2 as YNNKEL (reference sequence). V gave up 0 bases and J gave up 6 bases; unmatched junction bases: 6. The CDR3 loop spans 16 amino acids. The CDR3, as DNA: TGTGCCAGCAGCCAAGAGGGGGTACTAGCGGGCAATGAGCAGTTCTTC. It encodes CASSQEGVLAGNEQFF.

This clone was counted only a few times. This sequence joins TRBV9 and TRBJ1-1, with D unresolved. V was shortened by 0 bases and J by 1 base, with 10 bases between the two germline ends. Germline CDR1 reads SGDLS; CDR2 reads YYNGEE. The CDR3 sequence is 15 residues long. CDR3 DNA sequence: TGTGCCAGCAGCGTAGAGAGCGGACCGAACACTGAAGCTTTCTTT. Translated: CASSVESGPNTEAFF.